The 21 T cell receptor beta chains below come from one sample, sequenced in a study of identical twins. TCRdb passed the 5' RACE reads through MiXCR, listing each CDR3 protein once. The sample lists roughly 490,000 distinct CDR3 sequences, approximately 14% seen once, with 0.8% to 1% in the top ten. These records were also assigned to another study, of yellow fever vaccine responses in identical twins.

The sample comprised CD4+ T cells sorted from blood. Every receptor here comes from a woman aged 18-35 years in good health.

The rearrangement uses TRBV7-2 and TRBJ2-7, with TRBD2 matching 10 bases. The V and J ends lost 1 base and 7 bases, in that order; junction bases with no gene match: 10. The CDR3 runs to 16 residues. Looked up from germline, CDR1 is SGHTA and CDR2 is FQGNSA. CDR3 DNA sequence: TGTGCCAGCAGCTTAGGCCTTCTAGCGGGAGTCGGGGAGCAGTACTTC. Translating it yields CASSLGLLAGVGEQYF.

This clonotype was detected ten times or more. The rearrangement uses TRBV4-3 and TRBJ2-3, with TRBD2 identical over 8 bases. CDR1 LGHNA and CDR2 YSLEER come from the germline V gene. The trim removed 1 base at V and 0 bases at J, leaving 12 bases unmatched. This CDR3 region has 19 residues. The CDR3 protein is CASSQGISGSLLSTDTQYF. For the CDR3, the DNA is TGCGCCAGCAGCCAAGGAATCAGCGGGAGCCTCCTAAGCACAGATACGCAGTATTTT.

The rearrangement joins TRBV7-2 to TRBJ2-7, with 8 positions matching TRBD1. The V gene end was trimmed by 5 bases and the J gene end by 1 base; junction bases not matched to a gene: 10. The germline V gene encodes CDR1 SGHTA and CDR2 FQGNSA. The CDR3 is 16 residues long. The CDR3 sequence is CASSNTGGRGSYEQYF. The CDR3 DNA reads as TGTGCCAGCAGCAATACAGGGGGTCGAGGTTCCTACGAGCAGTACTTC.

The CDR3 nucleotides read TGCGCCAGCAGCTCGCTACAGGGGGAGTGGGAGACCCAGTACTTC. The encoded protein is CASSSLQGEWETQYF. The J gene is TRBJ2-5, the V gene TRBV5-1; TRBD1 matches 8 bases. V trimming: 3 bases; J trimming: 5 bases; junction bases outside the gene matches: 9. This CDR3 is built from 15 residues. CDR1 and CDR2 (germline): SGHRS, YFSETQ.

The chain is built from TRBV28 and TRBJ2-2, with 8 bases aligning to TRBD1. Trimming cost V 6 bases and J 5 bases; bases outside gene matches: 8. Germline-derived CDR1 and CDR2 are MDHEN and SYDVKM. The CDR3 sequence is 15 residues long. CDR3 in DNA: TGTGCCAGCAGGGCCGCGACAGGGGTTACCGGGGAGCTGTTTTTT. Encoded protein: CASRAATGVTGELFF.

This clonotype was seen repeatedly, ten times or more. This chain links TRBV12-3 or TRBV12-4 with TRBJ2-2; 7 bases match TRBD2. V trimming: 5 bases; J trimming: 0 bases; junction bases outside the gene matches: 3. CDR3 length: 15 amino acids. The CDR3, as DNA: TGTGCCAGCAGTCCCCGGGGGGCGAACACCGGGGAGCTGTTTTTT. This gives the protein CASSPRGANTGELFF.

The genes are TRBV18 and TRBJ2-7; D remains unclear. This CDR3 comprises 11 residues. The germline gives CDR1 KGHSH, CDR2 LQKENI. Deletions cut 5 bases from V and 5 bases from J, with 7 bases between. The CDR3 DNA is TGTGCCAGCTCAACCCTGGACGAGCAGTACTTC. It yields the protein CASSTLDEQYF.

This clonotype has more than one count but fewer than ten. The J gene is TRBJ2-1, the V gene TRBV5-1; maybe TRBD2 (6 bases). CDR1 is SGHRS and CDR2 is YFSETQ in the germline V gene. Trimming shortened V by 4 bases and J by 0 bases, and 17 bases separated the two germline ends. This CDR3 spans 17 amino acids. CDR3 protein: CASSKTGTTSSYNEQFF. The CDR3 DNA follows: TGCGCCAGCAGCAAGACCGGGACGACTAGCTCCTACAATGAGCAGTTCTTC.

The V call is TRBV28, the J call TRBJ1-2; a weak D match, TRBD1 (5 bases). The CDR3 runs 15 residues. CDR1 is MDHEN and CDR2 is SYDVKM in the germline V gene. Trimming shortened V by 4 bases and J by 1 base, and 13 bases separated the two germline ends. CDR3 DNA sequence: TGTGCCAGCAGTTCCCAGGGTTTTGTTAACTATGGCTACACCTTC. It yields the protein CASSSQGFVNYGYTF.

The gene calls are TRBV7-9 and TRBJ2-7; D tentatively reads TRBD1 or TRBD2 (7 bases each). Trimming cost V 1 base and J 6 bases, with 19 bases left between them. Germline V gene lookup returns CDR1 SEHNR and CDR2 FQNEAQ (reference sequence). CDR3 length equals 16 residues. DNA for the CDR3: TGTGCCAGCAGCTTAGTAGCGGGCCAGGGACAGAGCGAGCAGTACTTC. It is translated as CASSLVAGQGQSEQYF.

This clonotype showed up just a few times. The chain employs TRBV7-2 and TRBJ2-1; 8 nucleotides agree with TRBD1. Germline loops: CDR1 SGHTA, CDR2 FQGNSA. This CDR3 region has 14 residues. J lost 4 bases, V lost 4 bases, and 3 bases had no gene match. In DNA form, the CDR3 reads TGTGCCAGCAGCTCCCGGGACAGGTACAATGAGCAGTTCTTC. As protein: CASSSRDRYNEQFF.

The genes are TRBV29-1 and TRBJ1-4; 9 positions match TRBD1. Germline values: CDR1 SQVTM, CDR2 ANQGSEA. Trimming at V came to 4 bases and at J to 6 bases, leaving 0 bases not matched to a gene. The CDR3 runs 12 residues. Here the CDR3 reads CSVGQGDEKLFF. The DNA for the CDR3 is TGCAGCGTTGGACAGGGGGATGAAAAACTGTTTTTT.

V gene TRBV3-1 combines with J gene TRBJ2-5; D gene uncertain. V lost 1 base and J lost 2, with 8 bases in between. This CDR3 comprises 14 residues. Looked up from germline, CDR1 is LGHDT and CDR2 is YNNKEL (reference sequence). The CDR3 region is CASSQGNFQETQYF. CDR3 sequence (DNA): TGTGCCAGCAGCCAAGGGAACTTTCAAGAGACCCAGTACTTC.

This clonotype showed up just a few times. V gene TRBV2 combines with J gene TRBJ2-7; 8 bases align to TRBD2. The germline gives CDR1 SNHLY, CDR2 FYNNEI. This CDR3 has 14 residues. The J segment lost 3 bases and the V segment lost 7 bases, leaving 8 bases of the junction unmatched. As DNA, the CDR3 is TGTGCCAGCACTTACGGGAGGGCTATCTACGAGCAGTACTTC. Translating it yields CASTYGRAIYEQYF.

The table lists this clonotype with many counts. The genes are TRBV10-3 and TRBJ2-3; TRBD2 matches at 8 bases. Germline-derived CDR1 and CDR2 are ENHRY and SYGVKD. The CDR3 has 14 residues. The ends lost 7 bases at V and 4 bases at J; junction bases unmatched: 7. In nucleotides, the CDR3 is TGTGCCATCACCCCGGGACTAGACTCAGATACGCAGTATTTT. The encoded protein is CAITPGLDSDTQYF.

This clonotype is a singleton in its sample. This rearrangement joins TRBV11-2 to TRBJ1-4; 8 bases align to TRBD1. The germline V gene encodes CDR1 SGHAT and CDR2 FQNNGV. Trimming removed 5 bases from V and 0 bases from J; junction bases left unmatched: 5. This CDR3 spans 16 amino acids. The chain's CDR3 is CASSTHRGATNEKLFF. The CDR3 DNA sequence: TGTGCCAGCAGCACCCACAGGGGGGCAACTAATGAAAAACTGTTTTTT.

The chain links TRBV28 to TRBJ2-6, with 8 bases fitting TRBD2. Per germline, CDR1 MDHEN and CDR2 SYDVKM. The J segment lost 0 bases and the V segment lost 3 bases, leaving 13 bases of the junction unmatched. The CDR3 is 20 residues long. The CDR3 protein is CASSFPPAGGFYSGANVLTF. CDR3 nucleotides: TGTGCCAGCAGTTTCCCACCGGCGGGGGGATTCTACTCTGGGGCCAACGTCCTGACTTTC.

This clonotype has just a few counts. J is TRBJ2-1 and V is TRBV7-2; 9 bases map to TRBD1. Germline V gene sequence: CDR1 SGHTA, CDR2 FQGNSA. V was clipped by 5 bases and J by 8 bases; unmatched bases: 4. CDR3 size: 13 residues. In DNA form, the CDR3 reads TGTGCCAGCAGCCGGGACAGGGAATATGAGCAGTTCTTC. Translated: CASSRDREYEQFF.

A few counts support this clonotype. The chain has TRBV6-1 and TRBJ1-6, with D possibly being TRBD1 (6 bases). The CDR3 contains 15 residues. CDR1 is MNHNS, CDR2 SASEGT, per germline. Trimming pared 6 bases from V and 5 bases from J, leaving 14 bases between. The CDR3 sequence is CASRRGVLDNSPLHF. The CDR3 DNA is TGTGCCAGCAGGAGGGGGGTCCTCGATAATTCACCCCTCCACTTT.

The chain has TRBV18 and TRBJ2-5; D might be TRBD1 or TRBD2, each matching 6 bases. The CDR3 loop spans 15 amino acids. The germline gives CDR1 KGHSH, CDR2 LQKENI. Trimming left V 1 base short and J 5 bases short, with 14 bases between. CDR3 region: CASSPLPDSGETQYF. The CDR3 DNA is TGTGCCAGCTCACCACTCCCGGACAGCGGGGAGACCCAGTACTTC.

This clonotype came up a few times. The chain combines TRBV5-1 with TRBJ1-1; possible D gene TRBD1, 6 bases. In germline, CDR1 is SGHRS, CDR2 YFSETQ. V dropped 4 bases and J dropped 6 bases, with 13 bases sitting between them. The CDR3 is made up of 13 amino acids. The CDR3 spells CASSAGAGAEAFF. As DNA, the CDR3 is TGCGCCAGCAGCGCAGGGGCGGGTGCTGAAGCTTTCTTT.